Sequencing of this T cell receptor (beta chain) was carried out in a study of cytomegalovirus exposure and HLA in healthy donors (TCRdb year 2017). For context, the study as a whole: An earlier analysis of some 550 of the donors reported roughly 270 Gb of sequence data and around 120 million unique TCR beta sequences from roughly 200 million T cells. Of the roughly 400 genotyped donors, approximately 80% were placed in the genetic ancestry cluster associated with self-reported Caucasian donors. Class I and class II HLA loci were covered by the typing at four-digit resolution. A later genetic analysis used genome-wide SNP genotypes for about 60% of the roughly 670 donors, treating that subset as a discovery cohort. Donor age, sex, ethnicity and CMV serostatus were compiled together with the repertoire data. In a later analysis, previously published TCR beta repertoires from hundreds of donors were re-analyzed and high-resolution HLA genotyping was added so that TCR occurrence patterns could be studied. Several DR-DQ haplotypes were handled as single units for association and clustering because linkage in the cohort was strong. The study profiled the T cell repertoires of more than 500 subjects by immunosequencing and related them to cytomegalovirus serostatus. Rather than drawing on any new phenotypic data, the later analysis identified candidate immune exposures from TCR beta sequences and the way those sequences occurred across donors. To predict cytomegalovirus infection status, the study brought together high-throughput TCR immunosequencing, statistical association of individual TCRs with disease status, and machine learning. The study aimed to test whether cataloging public T cell receptors could reveal signatures of past pathogen exposure. An early release that covered about 600 HLA-typed donors contained 300 to 350 gigabases of sequencing data and around 80 million unique TCR sequences. An earlier analysis of roughly 580 of the donors used high-throughput TCR beta sequencing to judge whether each TCR beta V gene segment behaved as functional or pseudogenic. On average, roughly 250,000 unique TCR beta nucleotide sequences were sequenced per donor among 398 genotyped donors of the cohort, with about 17% of those sequences being non-productive. All discovery cohort repertoires had been generated using a single sequencing platform. In addition to the first cohort of around 670 subjects, a separate validation cohort of about 120 different subjects was used. Typing coverage differed by locus: A, B, C, DRB1 and DQB1 were typed in roughly 629-630 donors, DQA1 in 500 to 550, DPA1 in roughly 590, and DPB1 in 450 to 490.

General findings and caveats noted by the study authors: A later analysis reported that several top co-occurrence clusters appeared linked to parvovirus B19, influenza, CMV and Epstein-Barr virus. While some public TCRs were present in many individuals, most TCR sequences turned up only very rarely across donors. A total of about 150 TCR beta chains were listed by the study as associated with cytomegalovirus. Because HLA typing was unavailable for some donors at each locus, only the typed subset was used in association tests. Compared with equally common non-associated chains, HLA-associated TCR beta chains in a later analysis were more clonally expanded and had lower generation probabilities. In an earlier analysis of around 600 of the donors, most TCR beta V segments appeared in productive rearrangements about 87% or about 30% of the time, broadly matching IMGT annotations. When HLA alleles, especially DR and DQ, strongly co-occurred, TCR associations were difficult to assign to individual alleles. In a later analysis, some 17,000 TCR beta sequences were associated with specific HLA alleles at a false discovery rate of 0.05. According to a later analysis, most CMV-associated TCR beta chains appeared to be HLA-restricted, and the HLA associations seemed to be driven largely by CMV exposure. In a later genetic analysis, a missense DCLRE1C variant was associated with V-gene and J-gene trimming of TCR beta chains, and the association was replicated in an independent cohort. Some 16 rarely observed V segments, including chromosome 9 orphons, were excluded from the earlier analysis of approximately 600 of the donors because counts were too low. The sequencing pipeline was judged likely to have produced a cluster of highly shared sequence variants as a technical artifact. The only immune exposure information available for the cohort was CMV serostatus. Compared with the 666-donor mean, donors in an Asian-associated ancestry cluster had fewer N-insertions in productive TCRs, according to a later genetic analysis. Roughly uniform sequencing depth across donors was assumed in presence/absence analyses, although this assumption may not hold. In a later analysis, the rate of TCR association differed among HLA loci, with DRB1 alleles having the most associated TCRs and HLA-C alleles having the fewest. Only TCR beta chains were sequenced in this cohort, and the absence of alpha or paired-chain data limited detectable features. Correlated functional status among segregating V segments might be attributable to linkage disequilibrium, but an unknown experimental factor could not be ruled out. According to the authors, the approach could potentially be generalized to other disease states and immunological phenotypes. The classifier was reported to diagnose cytomegalovirus status with high specificity and sensitivity in both the original and validation cohorts. In vitro tests confirmed that a few of the cytomegalovirus-associated TCR beta chains recognize cytomegalovirus antigens. A further reported finding was that TCR beta sequences accurately predicted the HLA-A and HLA-B alleles for most subjects in the first cohort. Some IMGT-functional V segments, including TRBV6-2 and TRBV6-3, could not be distinguished by the 87-base-pair reads and were therefore excluded.

The library was produced with the immunoSEQ multiplex PCR assay. A mixture of 60 forward primers for TCR Vbeta segments and 13 reverse primers for TCR Jbeta segments was used in the multiplex PCR. The CDR3 region of rearranged TCR beta genes was amplified from genomic DNA by a multiplex PCR assay. On the Illumina HiSeq System, the amplified TCR beta libraries were sequenced as 87-base-pair reads. On the study's bioinformatics: Across the 670 or so repertoires, a later analysis counted 60 million to 90 million unique TCR beta chains, around 11 million of which were shared by at least two donors. Raw reads were error-corrected and collapsed into unique sequences by a nearest-neighbor algorithm in which closely related sequences were merged to remove PCR and sequencing errors. Alignment of CDR3 sequences to IMGT reference sequences was used to assign V, D and J gene segments. For a sequence to be retained, at least a six-nucleotide match to both a V gene segment and a J gene segment was required. A rearrangement was called productive if the CDR3 had no stop codons and remained in frame with V and J, and every other rearrangement was called non-productive. CDR3 was defined by IMGT convention, running from the second conserved V-encoded cysteine to the conserved J-encoded phenylalanine. Sequences without an unambiguous match to a single V gene segment were excluded from the earlier analysis of about 630 of the donors. An earlier analysis of a few hundred of the donors classified V segments as functional when productive rearrangements were above 56.7% and as segregating when the standard deviation between donors was above 5%. A statistical classification framework was built for diagnosing cytomegalovirus status from the catalog of TCR beta chain sequences. In a later analysis, V and J genes were assigned by comparing TCR nucleotide sequences against IMGT/GENE-DB human TR gene sequences. A later analysis assigned CDR3 sequences and most-parsimonious VDJ recombination scenarios with the TCRdist pipeline. In a later analysis, each TCR beta chain was defined by its CDR3 amino acid sequence together with its V-gene family, and reads lacking a unique V-gene family were excluded. To address suspected cross-contamination and a sequencing artifact, a later analysis removed 592 highly shared, low-generation-probability nucleotide sequences. A later analysis calculated a clonal expansion index for each public chain from normalized within-repertoire ranks of inferred template counts. In a later analysis, generation probabilities were computed using a VDJ recombination model fitted to out-of-frame rearrangements, and the results were checked against IGoR. In a later analysis, TCR-TCR, TCR-HLA and TCR-CMV co-occurrence was scored with hypergeometric tests, and a repertoire-size bias correction was applied to TCR pairs. False discovery rates were estimated in a later analysis by permuting HLA or CMV assignments 20 times. A later analysis grouped co-occurring TCRs with DBSCAN, adding TCRdist sequence similarity when clustering within HLA-allele-positive subsets. Co-occurrence clustering excluded repertoires with fewer than 30,000 or more than 120,000 public chains, plus five with anomalous nucleotide sharing. The clones in this table, taken by TCRdb from immuneACCESS, are in-frame only. Not every clone is retained; where verified, under half of the shortfall comes from an unresolved V gene, and the cause of the rest is unknown. D and trimming come from the DNA, and the V and J calls and clone size come from that table. Across this sample there are around 100,000 clones, with 55% to 75% seen only once. 3.8% of the sample comes from the top ten.

V is pruned by 6 bases and J by 9 bases, leaving 5 bases of the junction without a gene match. From its cysteine to its phenylalanine, the CDR3 spans 13 amino acids. The retained sequence is limited to the CDR3, 39 bases, with the frame set at the first base. CDR1 is given as WNHNN and CDR2 as SYGVQD, both from the germline V gene (reference sequence). The cohort consisted of hundreds of healthy bone marrow donors. Cohort members were all nominally healthy when sampled, although unrecorded immune exposures were likely present. The donor tested CMV seropositive and was one of the 289 seropositive cohort members. A peripheral blood sample was provided by each donor, and peripheral blood mononuclear cells were used for TCR beta sequencing. Genomic DNA extraction from the blood cell samples was performed with the Qiagen DNeasy Blood Extraction Kit. As to this clone: Its specific antigen is unknown. No per-base quality is available; no much larger clone lies one base away.

The source is a man between 25 and 39 years old in good health and CMV-seropositive. The V and J segments used are TRBV10-1 and TRBJ2-4, and 10 bases in between align with TRBD1. Sequencing was carried out using PBMCs. At the DNA level, the sequence is TGCGCCAGCAGCCCTAGGACAGGGGGCATTCAGTACTTC. It codes for CASSPRTGGIQYF.